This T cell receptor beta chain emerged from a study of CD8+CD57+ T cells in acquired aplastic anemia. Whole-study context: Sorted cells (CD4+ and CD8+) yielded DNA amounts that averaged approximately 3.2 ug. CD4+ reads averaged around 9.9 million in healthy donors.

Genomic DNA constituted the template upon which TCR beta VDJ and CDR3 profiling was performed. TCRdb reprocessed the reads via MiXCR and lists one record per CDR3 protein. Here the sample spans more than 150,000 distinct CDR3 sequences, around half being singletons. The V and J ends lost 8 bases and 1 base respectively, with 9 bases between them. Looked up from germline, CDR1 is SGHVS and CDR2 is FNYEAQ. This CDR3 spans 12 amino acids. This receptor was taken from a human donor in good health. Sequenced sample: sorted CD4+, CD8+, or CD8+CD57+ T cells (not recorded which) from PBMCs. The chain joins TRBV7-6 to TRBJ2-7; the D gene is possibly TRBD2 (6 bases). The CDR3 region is CASVGGSYEQYF. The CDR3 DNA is TGTGCCAGCGTGGGGGGTTCCTACGAGCAGTACTTC. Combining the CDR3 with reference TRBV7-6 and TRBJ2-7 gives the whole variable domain GAGVSQSPRYKVTKRGQDVALRCDPISGHVSLYWYRQALGQGPEFLTYFNYEAQQDKSGLPNDRFSAERPEGSISTLTIQRTEQRDSAMYRCASVGGSYEQYFGPGTRLTVT.